Listed here are 10 T cell receptor beta chains from one sample, sequenced in a study of blood T cell repertoires in COVID-19. Here immunoSEQ multiplex PCR was the method, and the copy in TCRdb shows in-frame clones only, minus some. Of some 42,000 clones in the sample, 70% to 90% were seen once. Sequencing was performed on peripheral blood. The receptors derive from a woman between 65 and 79 years old in a cohort sampled during active COVID-19.

The chain combines TRBV14 with TRBJ1-4; the D gene is possibly TRBD1 (5 bases). Looked up from germline, CDR1 is SGHDN and CDR2 is FVKESK. The CDR3 totals 12 residues. V was clipped by 1 base and J by 10 bases, with 7 bases between them. CDR3: CASSQGQGKLFF. CDR3 coding DNA: TGTGCCAGCAGCCAAGGGCAGGGAAAACTGTTTTTT.

The V gene is TRBV30, the J gene TRBJ2-1; 9 bases are a match to TRBD2. V was pared by 4 bases and J by 5 bases, with 12 bases of the junction left unmatched. From germline, CDR1 is GTSNPN and CDR2 SVGIG (reference sequence). This CDR3 contains 16 residues. This chain's CDR3 is CAWKPGGGADHNEQFF. The CDR3 DNA reads as TGTGCCTGGAAGCCCGGCGGGGGGGCGGACCACAATGAGCAGTTCTTC.

This clone has a handful of counts. The rearrangement links TRBV7-8 to TRBJ2-7; TRBD2 might be the D (5 bases). The CDR3 totals 12 residues. The germline V gene encodes CDR1 SGHVS and CDR2 FQNEAQ. V was pared by 5 bases and J by 9 bases, with 14 bases between. CDR3 region: CASSPPEGAQYF. In DNA, the CDR3 is TGTGCCAGCAGCCCTCCAGAGGGCGCGCAGTACTTC.

The chain links TRBV28 to TRBJ2-1; D perhaps matches TRBD1 (5 bases). The V gene's germline CDR1 is MDHEN and CDR2 SYDVKM. The CDR3 covers 13 residues. V was clipped by 6 bases and J by 2 bases, with 8 bases between them. CDR3 amino acids: CASSKTAYNEQFF. CDR3 in DNA: TGTGCCAGCAGCAAGACAGCCTACAATGAGCAGTTCTTC. The full variable domain, its missing parts supplied by reference TRBV28 and TRBJ2-1, is DVKVTQSSRYLVKRTGEKVFLECVQDMDHENMFWYRQDPGLGLRLIYFSYDVKMKEKGDIPEGYSVSREKKERFSLILESASTNQTSMYLCASSKTAYNEQFFGPGTRLTVL.

The genes are TRBV2 and TRBJ1-4; D is possibly TRBD1 (5 bases). Trimming removed 2 bases from V and 3 bases from J, with 7 bases in between. This CDR3 region has 14 residues. Germline V gene sequence: CDR1 SNHLY, CDR2 FYNNEI. CDR3 nucleotides: TGTGCCAGCAGTGAACAGGGATCTAATGAAAAACTGTTTTTT. Encoded protein: CASSEQGSNEKLFF.

V is TRBV29-1 and J is TRBJ2-2, with D maybe TRBD2 (6 bases). Germline V gene sequence: CDR1 SQVTM, CDR2 ANQGSEA. The ends were cut back, 5 bases at V and 13 bases at J, with 14 bases in the middle. The CDR3 sequence is 11 residues long. The DNA of the CDR3 is TGCAGCGTTTCGACGGGGGATCGGCTGTTTTTT. Its protein is CSVSTGDRLFF.

The V call is TRBV4-3, the J call TRBJ2-1, with D perhaps matching TRBD2 (6 bases). V was clipped by 4 bases and J by 7 bases, with 14 bases between them. Germline CDR1 LGHNA, CDR2 YSLEER. This CDR3 has 14 amino acids. CDR3 nucleotide sequence: TGCGCCAGCAGCCCCAATCGCGGGGTAAATGAGCAGTTCTTC. Protein sequence: CASSPNRGVNEQFF.

V gene TRBV5-1 combines with J gene TRBJ1-3; TRBD1 might be the D (6 bases). The V gene lost 0 bases and the J gene lost 0 bases, with 10 bases spanning the gap. Germline V gene sequence: CDR1 SGHRS, CDR2 YFSETQ. This CDR3 spans 16 amino acids. The CDR3 protein is CASSLVPRGSGNTIYF. CDR3 nucleotide sequence: TGCGCCAGCAGCTTGGTTCCCAGGGGCTCTGGAAACACCATATATTTT.

The chain carries TRBV19 and TRBJ2-7; weak D call: TRBD2 (5 bases). V shed 4 bases and J shed 3 bases, with 13 bases lying between them. In germline, CDR1 is LNHDA, CDR2 SQIVND (reference sequence). The CDR3 contains 14 residues. CDR3 bases: TGTGCCAGTAGTAAGGCGCTAGCCATCTACGAGCAGTACTTC. The encoded protein is CASSKALAIYEQYF.

This clone was seen once. The rearrangement links TRBV27 to TRBJ2-7; possible D gene TRBD2, 7 bases. This CDR3 comprises 15 residues. CDR1 and CDR2 (germline): MNHEY, SMNVEV (reference sequence). Trimming removed 3 bases at V and 0 bases at J, with 12 bases between. This CDR3 is CASSFGGGGSYEQYF. DNA for the CDR3: TGTGCCAGCAGTTTTGGCGGGGGCGGCTCCTACGAGCAGTACTTC.